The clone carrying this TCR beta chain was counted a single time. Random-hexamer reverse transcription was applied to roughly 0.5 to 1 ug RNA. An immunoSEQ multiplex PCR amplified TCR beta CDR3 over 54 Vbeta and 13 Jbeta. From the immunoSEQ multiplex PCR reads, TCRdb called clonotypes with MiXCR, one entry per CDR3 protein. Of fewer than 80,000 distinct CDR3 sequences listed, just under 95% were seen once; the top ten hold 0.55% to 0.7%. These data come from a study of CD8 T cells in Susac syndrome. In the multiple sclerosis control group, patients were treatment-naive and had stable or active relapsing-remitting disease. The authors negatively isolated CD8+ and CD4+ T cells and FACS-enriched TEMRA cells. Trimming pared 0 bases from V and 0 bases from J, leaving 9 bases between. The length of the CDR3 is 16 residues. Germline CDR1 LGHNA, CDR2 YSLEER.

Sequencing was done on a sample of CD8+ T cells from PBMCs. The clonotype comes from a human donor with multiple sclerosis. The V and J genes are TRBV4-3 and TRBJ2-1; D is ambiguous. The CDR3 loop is CASSQDRAVSYNEQFF. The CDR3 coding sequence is TGCGCCAGCAGCCAAGATCGGGCAGTCTCCTACAATGAGCAGTTCTTC.